These 5 T cell receptor beta chains originate from one sample sequenced in a study of blood T cells in healthy people across ages. Together with a sample-barcoded 5' primer, a J-beta primer mix was included in a second PCR lasting about 7 to 12 cycles. TCRdb independently ran MiXCR on the 5' RACE reads; one entry per CDR3 protein. Found here are about 510,000 distinct CDR3 sequences, roughly a quarter of them singletons; the top ten hold approximately 3.3%. The sample was also reused in another study, on T cells of mothers and their children.

The specimen was blood. The receptors stem from a boy between 2 and 15 years old in good health.

The gene calls are TRBV9 and TRBJ1-2; D is perhaps TRBD1 (5 bases). The CDR3 length is 12 residues. The germline CDR1 and CDR2 sequences are SGDLS and YYNGEE. The V gene lost 5 bases and the J gene lost 8 bases, with 13 bases spanning the gap. The CDR3 nucleotides are TGTGCCAGCAGAAGGGGAATCGAGGGCTACACCTTC. This sequence encodes CASRRGIEGYTF. Full variable domain (remainder filled in from reference TRBV9 and TRBJ1-2): DSGVTQTPKHLITATGQRVTLRCSPRSGDLSVYWYQQSLDQGLQFLIQYYNGEERAKGNILERFSAQQFPDLHSELNLSSLELGDSALYFCASRRGIEGYTFGSGTRLTVV.

This chain joins TRBV7-9 and TRBJ1-4; a possible D gene is TRBD1 (5 bases). The CDR3 loop spans 15 amino acids. CDR1 is SEHNR, CDR2 FQNEAQ, per germline (reference sequence). Trimming shortened V by 4 bases and J by 7 bases, and 16 bases separated the two germline ends. The CDR3 coding sequence is TGTGCCAGCAGCTCCAATTCAGGGTTCGGTGAAAAACTGTTTTTT. It translates to CASSSNSGFGEKLFF.

The chain combines TRBV7-9 with TRBJ2-5; D may correspond to TRBD1 or TRBD2 (5 bases each). Deletions cut 1 base from V and 3 bases from J, with 12 bases between. In germline, CDR1 is SEHNR, CDR2 FQNEAQ (reference sequence). The CDR3 has 15 amino acids. CDR3 residues: CASSLVVGGEETQYF. CDR3 in DNA: TGTGCCAGCAGCTTAGTGGTTGGGGGTGAAGAGACCCAGTACTTC.

V is TRBV6-5 and J is TRBJ1-1, with TRBD1 matching over 8 bases. Germline V gives CDR1 MNHEY, CDR2 SVGAGI. J gave up 9 bases and V 2 bases, and 5 bases lay outside the gene matches. This CDR3 comprises 13 residues. CDR3 amino acids: CASSYGRGLQAFF. In nucleotides, the CDR3 is TGTGCCAGCAGTTACGGCAGGGGGCTACAAGCTTTCTTT.

The chain is built from TRBV7-9 and TRBJ2-1; D remains unclear. Germline CDR1 SEHNR, CDR2 FQNEAQ (reference sequence). This CDR3 is 16 amino acids long. V dropped 2 bases and J dropped 3 bases, with 14 bases sitting between them. The CDR3 bases are TGTGCCAGCAGCTTAACGGGCCGTTCCATCTACAATGAGCAGTTCTTC. Protein product: CASSLTGRSIYNEQFF.